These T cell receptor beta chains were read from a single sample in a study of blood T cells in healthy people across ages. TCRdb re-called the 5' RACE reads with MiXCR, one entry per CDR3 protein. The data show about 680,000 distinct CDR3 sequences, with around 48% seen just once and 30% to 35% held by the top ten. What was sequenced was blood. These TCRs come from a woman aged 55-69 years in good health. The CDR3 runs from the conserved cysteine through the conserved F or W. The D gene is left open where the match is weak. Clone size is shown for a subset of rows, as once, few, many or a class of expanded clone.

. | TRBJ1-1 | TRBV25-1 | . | CASSEMGNTEAFF | TGTGCCAGCAGTGAAATGGGGAACACTGAAGCTTTCTTT
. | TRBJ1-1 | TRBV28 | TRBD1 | CASSLPLDRVNTEAFF | TGTGCCAGCAGTCTCCCTCTCGACAGGGTGAACACTGAAGCTTTCTTT
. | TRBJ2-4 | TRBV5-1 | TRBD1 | CASSPRNRQGVTKNIQYF | TGCGCCAGCAGCCCCAGAAACCGACAGGGGGTAACCAAAAACATTCAGTACTTC
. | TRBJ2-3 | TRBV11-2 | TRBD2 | CASKRGETSGRGFDTDTQYF | TGTGCCAGCAAGCGGGGGGAGACTAGCGGGAGGGGATTCGACACAGATACGCAGTATTTT
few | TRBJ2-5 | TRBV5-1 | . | CASSLAGDRAAQYF | TGCGCCAGCAGCTTGGCAGGTGATCGAGCAGCCCAGTACTTC
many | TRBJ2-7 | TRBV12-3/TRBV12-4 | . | CASSLGQSSYEQYF | TGCGCCAGCAGCTTGGGACAAAGCTCCTACGAGCAGTACTTC
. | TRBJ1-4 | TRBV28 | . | CASSPGTNYEKLFF | TGTGCCAGCAGTCCCGGGACAAATTATGAAAAACTGTTTTTT
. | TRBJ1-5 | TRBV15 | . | CATSRGASNQPQHF | TGTGCCACCAGCAGAGGGGCAAGCAATCAGCCCCAGCATTTT
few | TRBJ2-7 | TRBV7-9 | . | CASSLWATYEQYF | TGTGCCAGCAGCTTATGGGCCACCTACGAGCAGTACTTC
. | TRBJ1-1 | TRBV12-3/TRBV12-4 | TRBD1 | CASSPNRGRVNTEAFF | TGTGCCAGCAGTCCAAACAGGGGTCGTGTGAACACTGAAGCTTTCTTT
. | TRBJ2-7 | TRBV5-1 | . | CASSLAPLGEYEQYF | TGCGCCAGCAGCTTGGCCCCCCTTGGTGAATACGAGCAGTACTTC
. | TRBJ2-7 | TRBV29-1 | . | CSVETGRGTSEQYF | TGCAGCGTTGAAACTGGTCGGGGTACCAGCGAGCAGTACTTC
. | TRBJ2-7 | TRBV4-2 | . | CASSQGASLGGSEQYF | TGTGCCAGCAGCCAAGGGGCGTCGCTAGGTGGATCCGAGCAGTACTTC
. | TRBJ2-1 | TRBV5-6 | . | CASSLGPNTYEQFF | TGTGCCAGCAGCTTGGGACCGAACACCTATGAGCAGTTCTTC
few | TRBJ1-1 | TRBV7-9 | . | CASSYTRDRTNTEAFF | TGTGCCAGCAGCTATACCCGGGACCGAACGAACACTGAAGCTTTCTTT